The clone carrying this T cell receptor (beta chain) showed up just once. The CDR3 has 15 amino acids. The germline CDR1 and CDR2 sequences are MNHEY and SVGAGI. The sample comes from a study of cytomegalovirus exposure and HLA in healthy donors. Researchers ran the PCR with 60 Vbeta and 13 Jbeta primers. Some clones are missing from TCRdb's copy, which holds only in-frame ones; the method was immunoSEQ multiplex PCR. Of fewer than 200,000 clones in the sample, roughly 77% were seen once. V gene TRBV6-5 combines with J gene TRBJ2-5; 7 bases agree with TRBD1. The J call is doubtful: the DNA matches TRBJ2-7 better. The sample taken for sequencing was PBMCs. The receptor was isolated from a man aged 30-40 years in good health and CMV-seropositive. The CDR3 DNA reads TGTGCCAGCAGTCCCACCGGGACAGCATTCTACGAGCAGTACTTC. Translation gives CASSPTGTAFYEQYF.